This entry lists 16 T cell receptor beta chains sequenced from one sample in a study of radiotherapy plus CTLA-4 blockade in lung cancer. Measured with immunoSEQ multiplex PCR; TCRdb has only the in-frame clones, and not every one. Among tens of thousands of clones, around 79% were seen once, and the ten largest hold roughly 26%. The sample was peripheral blood, taken from a patient treated with radiotherapy plus ipilimumab. The receptors stem from a human donor with non-small cell lung cancer that progressed on radiotherapy plus ipilimumab.

This clone was seen a handful of times. This rearrangement joins TRBV21-1 to TRBJ2-7; the table gives TRBD1 as D, unverified against the DNA. TRBV21-1 counts as a pseudogene. The CDR3 runs to 16 residues. The CDR3 loop reads CASSSQGLRWAYEQYF. The CDR3 bases are TGTGCCAGCAGCTCCCAGGGGCTACGCTGGGCCTACGAGCAGTACTTC.

This clone occurred a few times. This chain joins TRBV6-5 and TRBJ2-1; 13 nucleotides align to TRBD2. CDR1 is MNHEY, CDR2 SVGAGI, per germline. CDR3 length equals 15 residues. The V and J ends lost 7 bases and 4 bases, in that order; junction bases with no gene match: 4. The CDR3 spells CASTLLAGGYNEQFF. The CDR3 region has the DNA TGTGCCAGCACCCTACTAGCGGGAGGGTACAATGAGCAGTTCTTC.

The V gene is TRBV30, the J gene TRBJ1-6; the match to TRBD1 covers 10 bases. This CDR3 has 15 amino acids. The ends lost 0 bases at V and 7 bases at J; junction bases unmatched: 3. Germline V lookup: CDR1 GTSNPN, CDR2 SVGIG (reference sequence). CDR3 residues: CAWSVGQGQNSPLHF. In DNA, the CDR3 is TGTGCCTGGAGTGTGGGACAGGGGCAGAATTCACCCCTCCACTTT.

V is TRBV6-5 and J is TRBJ2-5; D is uncertain. Per the germline V gene, CDR1 is MNHEY and CDR2 is SVGAGI. CDR3 length: 15 amino acids. V was clipped by 4 bases and J by 5 bases, with 17 bases between them. The CDR3 loop reads CASSSHLAELETQYF. In DNA, the CDR3 is TGTGCCAGCAGTTCCCACTTGGCTGAGCTGGAGACCCAGTACTTC.

DNA for the CDR3: TGCAGCGTTTTAGAAGGGACAGTTTACTATGGCTACACCTTC. This translates into CSVLEGTVYYGYTF. The genes are TRBV29-1 and TRBJ1-2; TRBD1 matches 7 bases. CDR1 and CDR2 (germline): SQVTM, ANQGSEA. The CDR3 length is 14 residues. V dropped 5 bases and J dropped 3; count of bases not matched to a gene: 9.

The chain couples TRBV7-8 to TRBJ2-1; 9 bases agree with TRBD1. This CDR3 contains 14 residues. Germline CDR1 and CDR2: SGHVS and FQNEAQ. V was pared by 2 bases and J by 6 bases, with 2 bases of the junction left unmatched. The CDR3 spells CASSLRTGVNEQFF. The DNA of the CDR3 is TGTGCCAGCAGCTTAAGGACAGGGGTCAATGAGCAGTTCTTC. The whole variable domain, filled in from reference TRBV7-8 and TRBJ2-1, reads GAGVSQSPRYKVAKRGQDVALRCDPISGHVSLFWYQQALGQGPEFLTYFQNEAQLDKSGLPSDRFFAERPEGSVSTLKIQRTQQEDSAVYLCASSLRTGVNEQFFGPGTRLTVL.

The chain couples TRBV29-1 to TRBJ2-7; 7 bases line up with TRBD1. Germline trimming cut 6 bases from V and 1 base from J; bases unmatched to any gene: 3. CDR3 length: 12 amino acids. Germline CDR1 and CDR2: SQVTM and ANQGSEA. The CDR3 is CSVSTGSYEQYF. The CDR3 DNA reads TGCAGCGTCTCGACAGGGTCCTACGAGCAGTACTTC.

The chain combines TRBV6-5 with TRBJ2-3, with D hard to call. The CDR3 is made up of 13 amino acids. Per germline, CDR1 MNHEY and CDR2 SVGAGI. V was cut by 8 bases and J by 7 bases, with 16 bases left in between. The CDR3 protein is CASGSGNRNTQYF. In DNA, the CDR3 is TGTGCCAGCGGCTCCGGAAACCGGAATACGCAGTATTTT.

In this sample, this clone turned up once. The J gene is TRBJ1-1, the V gene TRBV7-9; 9 bases line up with TRBD1. The V gene's germline CDR1 is SEHNR and CDR2 FQNEAQ (reference sequence). Unmatched junction bases numbered 3, after V lost 5 bases and J lost 2 bases. This CDR3 contains 14 residues. In DNA form, the CDR3 reads TGTGCCAGCAGCAGGGGACAGGGAAACACTGAAGCTTTCTTT. Residues: CASSRGQGNTEAFF. Based on the CDR3 plus reference TRBV7-9 and TRBJ1-1, the full variable domain is DTGVSQNPRHKITKRGQNVTFRCDPISEHNRLYWYRQTLGQGPEFLTYFQNEAQLEKSRLLSDRFSAERPKGSFSTLEIQRTEQGDSAMYLCASSRGQGNTEAFFGQGTRLTVV.

The chain is built from TRBV18 and TRBJ2-3, with TRBD2 as a possible D gene (5 bases). Germline CDR1 and CDR2: KGHSH and LQKENI. Between the trimmed V and J ends, which lost 1 base and 3 bases, there was a span of 11 bases. The CDR3 is made up of 15 amino acids. The CDR3 coding sequence is TGTGCCAGCTCACCACAGAGGACGGGGACAGATACGCAGTATTTT. It specifies CASSPQRTGTDTQYF.

The chain employs TRBV13 and TRBJ1-6; D not certain. The CDR3 contains 15 residues. V lost 3 bases and J 7 bases, leaving 13 bases between the germline ends. Germline V gene lookup returns CDR1 PRHDT and CDR2 FYEKMQ (reference sequence). CDR3 sequence (DNA): TGTGCCAGCAGCTTGTATGGAGGAGGCAATTCACCCCTCCACTTT. This gives the protein CASSLYGGGNSPLHF.

This clone was detected only a few times. The chain uses TRBV27 and TRBJ2-1; D is undetermined. The CDR3 spans 15 residues. Trimming shortened V by 8 bases and J by 7 bases, and 21 bases separated the two germline ends. CDR1 and CDR2 from the germline V gene are MNHEY and SMNVEV (reference sequence). CDR3 sequence reads: CASSPQKGSGNEQFF. DNA of the CDR3: TGTGCCAGCTCTCCCCAGAAGGGTAGTGGTAATGAGCAGTTCTTC.

The chain has TRBV19 and TRBJ2-1; 8 bases are shared with TRBD2. J lost 5 bases, V lost 7 bases, and 13 bases had no gene match. The CDR3 has 16 residues. Germline values: CDR1 LNHDA, CDR2 SQIVND (reference sequence). CDR3: CASTSLTSEIHNEQFF. The CDR3 coding sequence is TGTGCCAGTACCTCCTTGACTAGCGAAATACACAATGAGCAGTTCTTC.

This chain joins TRBV30 and TRBJ2-2; 7 nucleotides align to TRBD1. V gave up 4 bases and J gave up 5 bases; unmatched junction bases: 10. Germline lookup yields CDR1 GTSNPN and CDR2 SVGIG (reference sequence). The CDR3 spans 15 residues. This CDR3 is CAWTGTGASTGELFF. The DNA of the CDR3 is TGTGCCTGGACCGGTACAGGGGCGAGTACCGGGGAGCTGTTTTTT.

This sequence joins TRBV5-5 and TRBJ2-4; a weak D match, TRBD1 (5 bases). CDR3 size: 14 residues. The germline gives CDR1 SGHKS, CDR2 YYEKEE (reference sequence). Trimming took 4 bases from V and 0 from J, leaving 8 bases between them. CDR3 protein: CASSPTGAKNIQYF. CDR3 bases: TGTGCCAGCAGCCCCACAGGAGCCAAAAACATTCAGTACTTC. The variable domain in full, completed from reference TRBV5-5 and TRBJ2-4, reads DAGVTQSPTHLIKTRGQQVTLRCSPISGHKSVSWYQQVLGQGPQFIFQYYEKEERGRGNFPDRFSARQFPNYSSELNVNALLLGDSALYLCASSPTGAKNIQYFGAGTRLSVL.

This chain connects TRBV4-3 to TRBJ2-1; 14 nucleotides line up with TRBD2. In germline, CDR1 is LGHNA, CDR2 YSLEER. With V trimmed by 0 bases and J by 3 bases, 10 bases remained unmatched. The CDR3 is 20 residues long. The CDR3 coding sequence is TGCGCCAGCAGCCAAGAAGGAAGACTAGCGGGGGGGCTCAGCTACAATGAGCAGTTCTTC. Translating it yields CASSQEGRLAGGLSYNEQFF.